These 29 T cell receptor beta chains originate from one sample sequenced in a study of T cells in tuberculosis. Libraries were prepared by immunoSEQ multiplex PCR; TCRdb keeps only in-frame clonotypes and omits some of them. Of 25,000 to 35,000 clones in the sample, 85% to 95% were seen once. The sequencing input was PBMCs. The receptors come from a donor between 5 and 29 years old with latent tuberculosis or without tuberculosis infection.

This clone has just one count. The chain couples TRBV11-2 to TRBJ2-6, with 8 positions matching TRBD1. Germline assignment: CDR1 SGHAT and CDR2 FQNNGV. This CDR3 comprises 18 residues. The V segment lost 6 bases and the J segment 1 base; nucleotides outside the gene matches: 11. CDR3 amino acids: CASRRNRGSQSGANVLTF. The CDR3 nucleotides read TGTGCCAGCAGGAGAAACAGGGGGTCGCAGTCTGGGGCCAACGTCCTGACTTTC.

The chain couples TRBV5-1 to TRBJ2-3, with 15 positions matching TRBD2. CDR1 and CDR2 from the germline V gene are SGHRS and YFSETQ. V gave up 1 base and J gave up 1 base; unmatched junction bases: 7. The CDR3 length is 19 residues. The CDR3 DNA reads as TGCGCCAGCAGCTTGCTCAGGGGACTAGCGGGAGGAGGCACAGATACGCAGTATTTT. Protein: CASSLLRGLAGGGTDTQYF.

The chain links TRBV6-4 to TRBJ2-3; 10 nucleotides line up with TRBD2. This CDR3 has 18 amino acids. Trimming at V came to 3 bases and at J to 2 bases, leaving 11 bases not matched to a gene. Germline-derived CDR1 and CDR2 are MRHNA and SNTAGT. CDR3 bases: TGTGCCAGCAGTGAGGTGGCTAGCGGGGGCCATCCCACAGATACGCAGTATTTT. It is translated as CASSEVASGGHPTDTQYF.

The chain recombines TRBV7-8 with TRBJ2-7; D is possibly TRBD1 (6 bases). V shed 4 bases and J shed 6 bases, with 22 bases lying between them. Germline lookup yields CDR1 SGHVS and CDR2 FQNEAQ. This CDR3 is 16 amino acids long. The CDR3 coding sequence is TGTGCCAGCAGCTCAAGATCAGGGGAAATTCAGGGCGAGCAGTACTTC. The encoded protein is CASSSRSGEIQGEQYF. The whole variable domain, remainder taken from reference TRBV7-8 and TRBJ2-7, is GAGVSQSPRYKVAKRGQDVALRCDPISGHVSLFWYQQALGQGPEFLTYFQNEAQLDKSGLPSDRFFAERPEGSVSTLKIQRTQQEDSAVYLCASSSRSGEIQGEQYFGPGTRLTVT.

The chain has TRBV2 and TRBJ1-5; tentative D call: TRBD1 (5 bases). The germline V gene has CDR1 SNHLY and CDR2 FYNNEI. With 6 bases removed from V and 3 bases from J, the gap between germline ends came to 9 bases. This CDR3 spans 13 amino acids. The CDR3 DNA reads TGTGCCAGCAGGGAGGGGTTCAATCAGCCCCAGCATTTT. It translates to CASREGFNQPQHF.

The gene calls are TRBV5-1 and TRBJ2-7; the match to TRBD1 covers 7 bases. V was pared by 5 bases and J by 0 bases, with 17 bases of the junction left unmatched. This CDR3 comprises 18 residues. CDR1 is SGHRS and CDR2 is YFSETQ in the germline V gene. In DNA, the CDR3 is TGCGCCAGCAGTTTGTTCCGTTCTTCCCGGGACAGCTCCTACGAGCAGTACTTC. This codes for CASSLFRSSRDSSYEQYF.

This clone was found once. The chain is built from TRBV5-1 and TRBJ2-7, with TRBD2 as a possible D gene (5 bases). V was pared by 4 bases and J by 4 bases, with 15 bases between. In germline, CDR1 is SGHRS, CDR2 YFSETQ. The CDR3 length is 14 residues. CDR3 DNA: TGCGCCAGCAGCCGGGAAAGGACGGGGTACGAGCAGTACTTC. This codes for CASSRERTGYEQYF.

The V and J genes are TRBV28 and TRBJ1-2; D call uncertain. Germline values: CDR1 MDHEN, CDR2 SYDVKM. The V gene lost 5 bases and the J gene lost 5 bases, with 15 bases spanning the gap. The CDR3 runs 14 residues. CDR3 nucleotides: TGTGCCAGCAGTCCCTACGGACTTCAATATGGCTACACCTTC. Its translation: CASSPYGLQYGYTF.

The chain carries TRBV11-1 and TRBJ2-2; D might be TRBD1 (5 bases). V was trimmed by 3 bases and J by 5 bases, leaving 10 bases between them. Germline CDR1 reads SGHAT; CDR2 reads FQDESV (reference sequence). The CDR3 totals 14 residues. CDR3 residues: CASSFWGRTGELFF. The CDR3 DNA follows: TGTGCCAGCAGCTTTTGGGGCCGGACCGGGGAGCTGTTTTTT.

The chain carries TRBV18 and TRBJ1-2, with D unresolved. The germline V gene encodes CDR1 KGHSH and CDR2 LQKENI. V lost 3 bases and J lost 2, with 7 bases in between. The CDR3 runs to 13 residues. CDR3 DNA: TGTGCCAGCTCACCCGACGGGAACTATGGCTACACCTTC. It translates to CASSPDGNYGYTF.

The CDR3 here is CASSVTSGGMYEQYF. In DNA, the CDR3 is TGTGCCAGCAGTGTTACTAGCGGGGGGATGTACGAGCAGTACTTC. J is TRBJ2-7 and V is TRBV6-1; 12 bases fit TRBD2. V was pared by 4 bases and J by 4 bases, with 5 bases of the junction left unmatched. The CDR3 runs 15 residues. Germline V gene lookup returns CDR1 MNHNS and CDR2 SASEGT.

This chain links TRBV5-6 with TRBJ2-1, with D possibly being TRBD2 (6 bases). The germline CDR1 and CDR2 sequences are SGHDT and YYEEEE. The CDR3 consists of 15 residues. V lost 1 base and J lost 7, with 15 bases in between. CDR3 region: CASSLNGGKVNEQFF. The CDR3, as DNA: TGTGCCAGCAGCTTGAATGGAGGGAAAGTAAATGAGCAGTTCTTC.

The genes are TRBV7-2 and TRBJ2-3; the D gene is possibly TRBD1 (6 bases). V was cut by 2 bases and J by 1 base, with 10 bases left in between. This CDR3 region has 15 residues. The germline V gene encodes CDR1 SGHTA and CDR2 FQGNSA. CDR3 sequence: CASSLSGGRTDTQYF. The CDR3 region has the DNA TGTGCCAGCAGCTTAAGTGGGGGCCGCACAGATACGCAGTATTTT.

This clone was detected once. The genes are TRBV23-1 and TRBJ1-2; the D is unclear. TRBV23-1 is filed as an ORF, its function uncertain. The CDR3 spans 15 residues. The germline V and J ends were trimmed by 1 base and 3 bases, with 12 bases remaining between them. The CDR3 region has the DNA TGCGCCAGCAGTCAATGGGGAGGCAGCTACTATGGCTACACCTTC. It specifies CASSQWGGSYYGYTF.

This sequence joins TRBV27 and TRBJ2-7, with 7 bases fitting TRBD1. The CDR3 has 13 residues. Germline-derived CDR1 and CDR2 are MNHEY and SMNVEV (reference sequence). The junction had 5 bases not matched to a gene; V was cut back by 5 bases and J by 4 bases. The CDR3 DNA reads as TGTGCCAGCAGTCTTCCGGGACAGTACGAGCAGTACTTC. Residues: CASSLPGQYEQYF.

The rearrangement joins TRBV11-2 to TRBJ2-1; a possible D gene is TRBD1 (6 bases). The germline V and J ends were trimmed by 6 bases and 4 bases, with 19 bases remaining between them. Germline loops: CDR1 SGHAT, CDR2 FQNNGV. The CDR3 is 16 residues long. The CDR3 here is CASSPQGVLLYNEQFF. The CDR3 DNA reads as TGTGCCAGCAGTCCACAGGGAGTCCTCTTATACAATGAGCAGTTCTTC.

The V call is TRBV2, the J call TRBJ2-7, with 11 positions matching TRBD2. This CDR3 is built from 15 residues. Trimming took 6 bases from V and 2 from J; bases not matched to a gene: 6. Per the germline V gene, CDR1 is SNHLY and CDR2 is FYNNEI. CDR3 in DNA: TGTGCCAGCAGCTCGGGACTAGCGGTAACCTACGAGCAGTACTTC. Its translation: CASSSGLAVTYEQYF.

The chain links TRBV6-6 to TRBJ2-5, with TRBD1 matching over 9 bases. Germline lookup yields CDR1 MNHNY and CDR2 SVGAGI (reference sequence). The CDR3 spans 15 residues. J was trimmed by 5 bases and V by 8 bases; bases with no gene match: 12. CDR3: CASSPRDRVFETQYF. In nucleotides, the CDR3 is TGTGCCAGCTCCCCCCGGGACAGGGTGTTCGAGACCCAGTACTTC.

This chain joins TRBV18 and TRBJ1-5, with TRBD1 matching over 9 bases. The CDR3 runs to 15 residues. Germline V gene lookup returns CDR1 KGHSH and CDR2 LQKENI. The J segment lost 5 bases and the V segment lost 5 bases, leaving 7 bases of the junction unmatched. The CDR3 DNA sequence: TGTGCCAGCTCAACAGGGGGCAGAGGACATCAGCCCCAGCATTTT. Its translation: CASSTGGRGHQPQHF. The full variable domain, its missing parts supplied by reference TRBV18 and TRBJ1-5, is NAGVMQNPRHLVRRRGQEARLRCSPMKGHSHVYWYRQLPEEGLKFMVYLQKENIIDESGMPKERFSAEFPKEGPSILRIQQVVRGDSAAYFCASSTGGRGHQPQHFGDGTRLSIL.

The chain carries TRBV4-3 and TRBJ2-4, with D hard to call. Germline V gene data show CDR1 as LGHNA and CDR2 as YSLEER. Trimming pared 0 bases from V and 0 bases from J, leaving 9 bases between. The CDR3 is 16 residues long. CDR3 loop: CASSQDDTVAKNIQYF. As DNA, the CDR3 is TGCGCCAGCAGCCAAGATGATACAGTAGCCAAAAACATTCAGTACTTC.

V is TRBV19 and J is TRBJ1-2; D is unclear. CDR3 length: 11 residues. V dropped 11 bases and J dropped 6 bases, with 13 bases sitting between them. Germline CDR1 LNHDA, CDR2 SQIVND (reference sequence). The CDR3 bases are TGTGCCCGGGTCCCCGAAGATGGCTACACCTTC. Translated: CARVPEDGYTF.

The chain joins TRBV5-1 to TRBJ2-7; 9 bases are shared with TRBD1. Germline V CDR1 and CDR2: SGHRS, YFSETQ. The trim removed 4 bases at V and 5 bases at J, leaving 13 bases unmatched. The CDR3 consists of 16 residues. DNA of the CDR3: TGCGCCAGCAGCCCAATGCCGGGACAGGGAGTGAACGAGCAGTACTTC. Translated: CASSPMPGQGVNEQYF.

This clone appeared once. V and J are TRBV7-9 and TRBJ2-3; TRBD1 matches 8 bases. Trimming took 3 bases from V and 8 from J; bases not matched to a gene: 7. Per germline, CDR1 SEHNR and CDR2 FQNEAQ (reference sequence). The CDR3 consists of 14 residues. The CDR3 sequence: CASSFIHDRGTQYF. The CDR3 DNA is TGTGCCAGCAGCTTCATCCACGACAGGGGTACGCAGTATTTT.

The V gene is TRBV6-5, the J gene TRBJ2-3; TRBD2 might be the D (6 bases). The ends were cut back, 6 bases at V and 4 bases at J, with 17 bases in the middle. The germline V gene encodes CDR1 MNHEY and CDR2 SVGAGI. The length of the CDR3 is 15 residues. CDR3 region: CASRPIAEGPDTQYF. CDR3 bases: TGTGCCAGCAGGCCCATAGCGGAAGGGCCAGATACGCAGTATTTT.

The rearrangement uses TRBV5-1 and TRBJ1-2; 7 positions match TRBD1. The CDR3 is 15 amino acids. In germline, CDR1 is SGHRS, CDR2 YFSETQ. The trim removed 2 bases at V and 4 bases at J, leaving 8 bases unmatched. The CDR3 DNA follows: TGCGCCAGCAGCTTAGGGACAGCTCAGGGCTATGGCTACACCTTC. The encoded protein is CASSLGTAQGYGYTF.

V gene TRBV27 combines with J gene TRBJ2-3; TRBD2 might be the D (5 bases). The V gene's germline CDR1 is MNHEY and CDR2 SMNVEV (reference sequence). V lost 4 bases and J lost 0, with 14 bases in between. The CDR3 is 16 residues long. CDR3 sequence (DNA): TGTGCCAGCAGTTCCACCGCAGCGGATAGCACAGATACGCAGTATTTT. This translates into CASSSTAADSTDTQYF.

This chain links TRBV2 with TRBJ2-5; 7 nucleotides agree with TRBD2. This CDR3 comprises 12 residues. Trimming at V came to 1 base and at J to 9 bases, leaving 2 bases not matched to a gene. CDR1 is SNHLY, CDR2 FYNNEI, per germline. For the CDR3, the DNA is TGTGCCAGCAGTGAAGGCCGGGAGGCCCAGTACTTC. Translating it yields CASSEGREAQYF.

For the CDR3, the DNA is TGTGCCAGCAGCGAGGGGACAGGGAGACTTGCAACTAATGAAAAACTGTTTTTT. This codes for CASSEGTGRLATNEKLFF. This chain joins TRBV9 and TRBJ1-4; 9 bases are a match to TRBD1. The germline CDR1 and CDR2 sequences are SGDLS and YYNGEE. The CDR3 has 18 amino acids. The junction had 9 bases not matched to a gene; V was cut back by 3 bases and J by 0 bases. Looking up the rest from reference TRBV9 and TRBJ1-4 gives the full variable domain: DSGVTQTPKHLITATGQRVTLRCSPRSGDLSVYWYQQSLDQGLQFLIQYYNGEERAKGNILERFSAQQFPDLHSELNLSSLELGDSALYFCASSEGTGRLATNEKLFFGSGTQLSVL.

V and J are TRBV27 and TRBJ2-1, with 8 bases fitting TRBD1. This CDR3 spans 15 amino acids. From germline, CDR1 is MNHEY and CDR2 SMNVEV (reference sequence). V shed 10 bases and J 1 base; nucleotides not matched to a gene: 9. The DNA for the CDR3 is TGTGCCACCCACCAAGACAGGGGATCCTACAATGAGCAGTTCTTC. Translating it yields CATHQDRGSYNEQFF.